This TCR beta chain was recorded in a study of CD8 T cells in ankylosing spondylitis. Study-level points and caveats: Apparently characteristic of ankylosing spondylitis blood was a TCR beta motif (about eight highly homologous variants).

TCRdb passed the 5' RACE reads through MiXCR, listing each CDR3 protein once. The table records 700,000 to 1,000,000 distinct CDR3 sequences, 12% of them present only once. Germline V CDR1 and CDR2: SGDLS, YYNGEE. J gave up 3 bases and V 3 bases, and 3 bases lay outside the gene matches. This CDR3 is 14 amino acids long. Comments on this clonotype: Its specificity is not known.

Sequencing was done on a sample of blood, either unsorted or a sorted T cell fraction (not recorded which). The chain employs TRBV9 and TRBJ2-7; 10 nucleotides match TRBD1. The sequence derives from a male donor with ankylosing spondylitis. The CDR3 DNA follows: TGTGCCAGCAGCGCGGGACAGGGGTTCTACGAGCAGTACTTC. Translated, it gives CASSAGQGFYEQYF.